The rows below give T cell receptor beta chains drawn from one sample of a study of control samples from healthy donors and cancer patients. Profiled with immunoSEQ multiplex PCR; TCRdb holds only in-frame clones, not every one. The table has some 150,000 clones, more than 85% seen once. Specimen: blood. These receptors were obtained from a man aged 50 or older in good health. The conserved cysteine and the conserved F or W are not part of the CDR3 here. D genes are given only for firm matches.

D | J | V | CDR3
. | TRBJ2-7 | TRBV5-1 | ASSLEGVGLSYEQY
. | TRBJ2-2 | TRBV19 | ASSIDRRTGELF
TRBD1 | TRBJ1-5 | TRBV2 | ASSRDRGNNQPQH
. | TRBJ1-5 | TRBV6-1 | ASSEDLRRSNQPQH
. | TRBJ1-1 | TRBV30 | AWSVRSLLRITEAF
. | TRBJ2-7 | TRBV7-9 | ASSLTGAKTYEQY
TRBD2 | TRBJ2-5 | TRBV7-9 | ASSLAGGPIGETQY
TRBD2 | TRBJ2-1 | TRBV11-2 | ASSFTAGGPDEQF
TRBD1 | TRBJ1-5 | TRBV6-5 | ASKDRTGPQH
. | TRBJ1-2 | TRBV4-1 | ASSLGGLTGYGYT
. | TRBJ2-1 | TRBV4-2 | ASSQEGGQGNEQF
. | TRBJ2-1 | TRBV5-1 | ASSTQGGSYNEQF
. | TRBJ1-1 | TRBV11-2 | ASSHQQGWNTEAF
. | TRBJ2-6 | TRBV3-1/TRBV3-2 | ASSQTSGANVLT
. | TRBJ2-6 | TRBV5-5 | ASSFREANVLT
. | TRBJ2-5 | TRBV28 | ASSNLIAANSQETQY
. | TRBJ1-5 | TRBV6-4 | ASSQDRTQPQH
. | TRBJ1-6 | TRBV7-9 | ASSTTGYNSPLH
. | TRBJ2-1 | TRBV20-1 | SASGLAGPYNEQF
. | TRBJ2-7 | TRBV18 | ASSTRQKGVYEQY
TRBD1 | TRBJ2-1 | TRBV7-9 | ASSPQAGGYNEQF
TRBD2 | TRBJ2-2 | TRBV15 | ATSRASGVNTGELF
. | TRBJ1-6 | TRBV30 | AWTTFPNSPLH
. | TRBJ2-7 | TRBV28 | ASSLDKGYYEQY
. | TRBJ2-3 | TRBV29-1 | SVEDLASASTDTQY
. | TRBJ1-2 | TRBV20-1 | SGDSYGYT
. | TRBJ1-5 | TRBV21-1 | ASSIGSSGHSNQPQH
TRBD2 | TRBJ2-1 | TRBV3-1/TRBV3-2 | ASSQLGSDRGLAGAPEQF
. | TRBJ2-3 | TRBV3-1/TRBV3-2 | ASSQVNSDTQY
TRBD2 | TRBJ2-5 | TRBV7-7 | ASLSGTSGVGGQY
. | TRBJ1-3 | TRBV5-1 | ASSLTSSGNTIY
. | TRBJ2-1 | TRBV2 | ASRGSYNEQF
TRBD2 | TRBJ2-1 | TRBV9 | ASRNGTSGRDEQF
TRBD1 | TRBJ2-7 | TRBV28 | ASRPGQGAYEQY
. | TRBJ1-5 | TRBV18 | ASSPRDSNQPQH
TRBD2 | TRBJ2-7 | TRBV19 | ASSIAHGGRYEQY
TRBD1 | TRBJ1-4 | TRBV7-8 | ASSHGQGNEKLF
. | TRBJ1-1 | TRBV29-1 | SVTGTNTEAF
. | TRBJ1-4 | TRBV7-2 | ASSTSAATNEKLF
TRBD2 | TRBJ2-7 | TRBV6-5 | ASKLAGGLPEQY
. | TRBJ2-2 | TRBV19 | ASSKWTVRAGELF
. | TRBJ1-5 | TRBV28 | ASTKRVEPQH
. | TRBJ2-2 | TRBV5-6 | ASSFWGRNTGELF
TRBD1 | TRBJ1-2 | TRBV5-1 | ASSFPGQGQGYT